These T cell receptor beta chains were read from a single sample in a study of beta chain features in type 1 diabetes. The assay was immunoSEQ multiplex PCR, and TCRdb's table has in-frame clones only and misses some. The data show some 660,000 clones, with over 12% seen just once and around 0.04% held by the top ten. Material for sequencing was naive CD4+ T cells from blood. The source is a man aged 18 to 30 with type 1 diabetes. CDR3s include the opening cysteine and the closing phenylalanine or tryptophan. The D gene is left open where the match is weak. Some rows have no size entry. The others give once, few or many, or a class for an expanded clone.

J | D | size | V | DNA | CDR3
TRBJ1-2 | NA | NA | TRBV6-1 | TGTGCCAGCAGTGGCCGGGGCCTCGGGAATGGCTACACCTTC | CASSGRGLGNGYTF
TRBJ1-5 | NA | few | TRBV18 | TGTGCCAGCTCACCCTCGGGGGATCAGCCCCAGCATTTT | CASSPSGDQPQHF
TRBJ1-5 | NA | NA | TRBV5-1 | TGCGCCAGCAGCGAAGGGAATGGCAATCAGCCCCAGCATTTT | CASSEGNGNQPQHF
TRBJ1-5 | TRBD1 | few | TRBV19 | TGTGCCAGCAATATAGGCGGGACAGCTAATCAGCCCCAGCATTTT | CASNIGGTANQPQHF
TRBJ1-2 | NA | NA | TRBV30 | TGTGCCTGGGGGGCGGACCCCTTGAATGGCTACACCTTC | CAWGADPLNGYTF
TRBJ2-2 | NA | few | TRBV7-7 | TGTGCGTCGGGGAAGTATGGCACCGGGGAGCTGTTTTTT | CASGKYGTGELFF
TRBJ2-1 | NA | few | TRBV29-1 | TGCAGCGTTGTGTCGGGGTACGATGAGCAGTTCTTC | CSVVSGYDEQFF
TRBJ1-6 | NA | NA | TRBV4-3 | TGCGCCAGCAGCCAGGGACGGGTAAATTCACCCCTCCACTTT | CASSQGRVNSPLHF
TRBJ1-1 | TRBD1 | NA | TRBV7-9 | TGTGCCAGCGAGGAGGGGGCGCGTATTATCTCTGAAGCTTTCTTT | CASEEGARIISEAFF
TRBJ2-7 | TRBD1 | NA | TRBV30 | TGTGCCTGGAACAGACACGCTACCGGGACAGGGGACGAGCAGTACTTC | CAWNRHATGTGDEQYF
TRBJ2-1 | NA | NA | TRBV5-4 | TGTGCCAGCAGTACCGGGACAACCTACAATGAGCAGTTCTTC | CASSTGTTYNEQFF
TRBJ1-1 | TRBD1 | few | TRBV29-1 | TGCAGCGTCGGTGCAGGGGGCGCGAACACTGAAGCTTTCTTT | CSVGAGGANTEAFF
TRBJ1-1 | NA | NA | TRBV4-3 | TGCGCCAGCAGCCAGGGGCCTATTGAGTACACTGAAGCTTTCTTT | CASSQGPIEYTEAFF
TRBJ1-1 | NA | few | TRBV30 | TGTGCCTGGAGTAATAGGGGGGCACTTGAAGCTTTCTTT | CAWSNRGALEAFF
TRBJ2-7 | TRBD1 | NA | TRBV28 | TGTGCCAGCATGGGGGACAGCTCCTACGAGCAGTACTTC | CASMGDSSYEQYF
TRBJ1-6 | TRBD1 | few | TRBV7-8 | TGTGCCAGCACAACAGGGGGCGGATCACCCCTCCACTTT | CASTTGGGSPLHF
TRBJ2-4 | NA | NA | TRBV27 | TGTGCCAGATTGTCGGCCAAAAACATTCAGTACTTC | CARLSAKNIQYF
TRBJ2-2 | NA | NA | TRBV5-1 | TGCGCCAGCAGCTTGGCCTGGACCGGGGAGCTGTTTTTT | CASSLAWTGELFF
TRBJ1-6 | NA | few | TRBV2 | TGTGCCAGCAGGGAGCAGGGTAATTCACCCCTCCACTTT | CASREQGNSPLHF
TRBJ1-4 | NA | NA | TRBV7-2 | TGTGCCAGCAGCTATAGGGGGGGCGAAAAACTGTTTTTT | CASSYRGGEKLFF
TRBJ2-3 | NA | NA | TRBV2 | TGTGCCAGCAGTGAAGGCCCAGCGCGAGATACGCAGTATTTT | CASSEGPARDTQYF
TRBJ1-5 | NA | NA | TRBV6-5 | TGTGCCAGCAGTTACGAAAGATATCAGCCCCAGCATTTT | CASSYERYQPQHF
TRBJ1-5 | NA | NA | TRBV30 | TGTGCCTGGAGTGGTAGTAGCAATCAGCCCCAGCATTTT | CAWSGSSNQPQHF
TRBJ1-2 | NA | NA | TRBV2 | TGTGCCAGCATAGACAGGTCGGGCATTAACTATGGCTACACCTTC | CASIDRSGINYGYTF
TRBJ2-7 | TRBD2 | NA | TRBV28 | TGTGCCAGCAGTTCTAGCGGGGGTCCCCCAGGAGAGCAGTACTTC | CASSSSGGPPGEQYF
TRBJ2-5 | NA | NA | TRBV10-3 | TGTGCCATTAACCCGGGGACGGTCCAAGAGACCCAGTACTTC | CAINPGTVQETQYF
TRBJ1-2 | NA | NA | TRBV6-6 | TGTGCCAGCAGTTATGACGAGGAAGGTGGCTACACCTTC | CASSYDEEGGYTF
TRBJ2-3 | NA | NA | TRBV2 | TGTGCCAGCAGTGAAGATGGCACAGATACGCAGTATTTT | CASSEDGTDTQYF
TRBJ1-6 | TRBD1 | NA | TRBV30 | TGTGCCTGGAGTGTAGGGACAGCTAATTCACCCCTCCACTTT | CAWSVGTANSPLHF
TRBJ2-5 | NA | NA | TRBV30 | TGTGCCTGGAGTGTATCCAGGGCAGAGACCCAGTACTTC | CAWSVSRAETQYF
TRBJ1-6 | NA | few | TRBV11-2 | TGTGCCAGCAGCTTGATCGGCCAGGGCTTAAATTCACCCCTCCACTTT | CASSLIGQGLNSPLHF
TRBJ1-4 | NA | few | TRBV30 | TGTGCCTGGAGTTCGGTCCCGGCGGGTGAAAAACTGTTTTTT | CAWSSVPAGEKLFF
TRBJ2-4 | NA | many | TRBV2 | TGTGCCAGCAGTGAAAGGGGCAACATTCAGTACTTC | CASSERGNIQYF
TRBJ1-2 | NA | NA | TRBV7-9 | TGTGCCAGCAGCTTAGCTGGTCCCAGGGCGACCTATGGCTACACCTTC | CASSLAGPRATYGYTF
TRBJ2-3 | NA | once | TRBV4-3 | TGCGCCAGCAGCCGGCAGGACAGCACAGATACGCAGTATTTT | CASSRQDSTDTQYF
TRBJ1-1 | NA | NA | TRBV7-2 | TGTGCCAGCAGCTTAATGGGAAAAAACACTGAAGCTTTCTTT | CASSLMGKNTEAFF
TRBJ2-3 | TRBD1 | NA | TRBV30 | TGTGCCTGGACAGGGGGCGCAGATACGCAGTATTTT | CAWTGGADTQYF
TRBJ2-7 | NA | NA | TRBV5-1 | TGCGCCAGCAGCTTGGTTGCAGGATCTAAGCCCTACGAGCAGTACTTC | CASSLVAGSKPYEQYF
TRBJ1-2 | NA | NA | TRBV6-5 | TGTGCCAGCAGTTACTTAGGGGTGGTCGGCTACACCTTC | CASSYLGVVGYTF
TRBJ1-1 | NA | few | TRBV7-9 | TGTGCCAGCAGCCGGACGGTTATGAACACTGAAGCTTTCTTT | CASSRTVMNTEAFF
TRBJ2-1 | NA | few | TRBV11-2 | TGTGCCAGCAGCTCCCTGGGGGGCTGGGATGAGCAGTTCTTC | CASSSLGGWDEQFF
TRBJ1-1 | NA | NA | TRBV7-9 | TGTGCCAGCACTCAAGAGGGTACTGAAGCTTTCTTT | CASTQEGTEAFF
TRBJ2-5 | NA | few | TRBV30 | TGTGCCTGGAGTGTACTCGACGGGCATCAAAAGACCCAGTACTTC | CAWSVLDGHQKTQYF
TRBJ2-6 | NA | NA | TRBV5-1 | TGCGCCAGCAGCTTGGCTCTCTCTGGGGCCAACGTCCTGACTTTC | CASSLALSGANVLTF
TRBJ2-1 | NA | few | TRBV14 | TGTGCCAGCAGCCCTCCGGCCCTGGGGGCCTACAATGAGCAGTTCTTC | CASSPPALGAYNEQFF